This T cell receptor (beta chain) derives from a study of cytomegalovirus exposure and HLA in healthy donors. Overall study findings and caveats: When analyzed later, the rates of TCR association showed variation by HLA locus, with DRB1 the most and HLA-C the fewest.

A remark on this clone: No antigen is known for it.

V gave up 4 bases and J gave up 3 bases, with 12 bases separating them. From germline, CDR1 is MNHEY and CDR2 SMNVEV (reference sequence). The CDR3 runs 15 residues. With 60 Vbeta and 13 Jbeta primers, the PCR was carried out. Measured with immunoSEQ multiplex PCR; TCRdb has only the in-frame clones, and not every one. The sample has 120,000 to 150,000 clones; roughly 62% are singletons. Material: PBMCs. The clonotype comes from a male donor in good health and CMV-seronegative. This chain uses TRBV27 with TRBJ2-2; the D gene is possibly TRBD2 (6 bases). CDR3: CASSWGLPYTGELFF. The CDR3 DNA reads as TGTGCCAGCAGTTGGGGACTCCCATACACCGGGGAGCTGTTTTTT.